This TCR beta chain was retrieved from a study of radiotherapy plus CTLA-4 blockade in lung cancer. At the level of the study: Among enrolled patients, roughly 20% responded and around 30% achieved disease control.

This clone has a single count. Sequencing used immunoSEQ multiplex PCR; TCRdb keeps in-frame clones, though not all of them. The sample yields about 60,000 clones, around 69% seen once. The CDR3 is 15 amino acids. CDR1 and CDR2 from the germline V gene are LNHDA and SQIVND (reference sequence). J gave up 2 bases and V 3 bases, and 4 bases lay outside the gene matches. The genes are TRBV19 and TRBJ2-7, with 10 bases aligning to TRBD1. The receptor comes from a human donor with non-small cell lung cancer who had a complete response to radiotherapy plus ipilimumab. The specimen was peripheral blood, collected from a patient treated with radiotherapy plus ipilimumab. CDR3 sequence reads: CASSMAGTGAYEQYF. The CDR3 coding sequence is TGTGCCAGTAGTATGGCCGGGACAGGGGCCTACGAGCAGTACTTC.